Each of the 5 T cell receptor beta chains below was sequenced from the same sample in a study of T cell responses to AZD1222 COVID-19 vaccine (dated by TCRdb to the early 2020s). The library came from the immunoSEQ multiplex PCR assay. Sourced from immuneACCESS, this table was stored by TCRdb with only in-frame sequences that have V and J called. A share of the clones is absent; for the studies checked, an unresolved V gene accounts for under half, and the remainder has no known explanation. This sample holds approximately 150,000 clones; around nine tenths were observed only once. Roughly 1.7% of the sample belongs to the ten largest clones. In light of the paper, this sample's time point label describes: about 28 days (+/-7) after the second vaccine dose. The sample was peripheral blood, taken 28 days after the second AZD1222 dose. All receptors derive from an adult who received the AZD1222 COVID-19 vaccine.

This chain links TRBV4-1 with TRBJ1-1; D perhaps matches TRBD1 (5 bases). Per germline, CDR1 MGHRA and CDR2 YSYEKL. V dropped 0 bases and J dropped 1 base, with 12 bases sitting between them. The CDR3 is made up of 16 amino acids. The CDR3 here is CASSQEGLTANTEAFF. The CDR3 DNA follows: TGCGCCAGCAGCCAAGAAGGGTTGACAGCGAACACTGAAGCTTTCTTT.

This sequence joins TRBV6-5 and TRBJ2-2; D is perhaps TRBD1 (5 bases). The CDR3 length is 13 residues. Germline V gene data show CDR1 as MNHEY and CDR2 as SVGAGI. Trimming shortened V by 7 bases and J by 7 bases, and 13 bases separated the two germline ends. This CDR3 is CASNLQGVGELFF. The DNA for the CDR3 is TGTGCCAGCAACCTCCAGGGTGTCGGGGAGCTGTTTTTT.

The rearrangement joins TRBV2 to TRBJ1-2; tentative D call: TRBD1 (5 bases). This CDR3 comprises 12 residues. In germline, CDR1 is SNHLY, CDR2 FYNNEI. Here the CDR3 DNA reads TGTGCTGGGGCGGGGGAGAACTATGGCTACACCTTC. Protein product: CAGAGENYGYTF. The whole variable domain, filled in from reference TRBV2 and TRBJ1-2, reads EPEVTQTPSHQVTQMGQEVILRCVPISNHLYFYWYRQILGQKVEFLVSFYNNEISEKSEIFDDQFSVERPDGSNFTLKIRSTKLEDSAMYFCAGAGENYGYTFGSGTRLTVV.

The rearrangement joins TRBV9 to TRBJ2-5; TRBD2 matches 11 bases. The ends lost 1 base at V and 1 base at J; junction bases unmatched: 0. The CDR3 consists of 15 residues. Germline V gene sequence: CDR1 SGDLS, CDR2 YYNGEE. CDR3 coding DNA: TGTGCCAGCAGCGTAACTAGCGGGAGCCAAGAGACCCAGTACTTC. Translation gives CASSVTSGSQETQYF.

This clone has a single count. The CDR3 DNA is TGTGCCAGCAGCCCGGCCACCGGGGAGCTGTTTTTT. Translation gives CASSPATGELFF. The rearrangement links TRBV7-2 to TRBJ2-2; D gene unclear. The V gene lost 5 bases and the J gene lost 4 bases, with 5 bases spanning the gap. The germline V gene encodes CDR1 SGHTA and CDR2 FQGNSA. This CDR3 has 12 amino acids.